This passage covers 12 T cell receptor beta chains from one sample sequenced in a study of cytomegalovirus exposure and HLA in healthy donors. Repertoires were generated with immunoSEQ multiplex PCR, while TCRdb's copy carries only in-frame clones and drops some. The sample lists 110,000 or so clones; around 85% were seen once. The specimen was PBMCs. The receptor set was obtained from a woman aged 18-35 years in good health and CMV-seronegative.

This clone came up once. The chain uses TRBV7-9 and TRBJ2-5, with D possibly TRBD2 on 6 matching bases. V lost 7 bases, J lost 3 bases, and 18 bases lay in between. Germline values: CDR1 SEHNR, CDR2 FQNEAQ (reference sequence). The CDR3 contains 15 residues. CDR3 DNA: TGTGCCAGCACCGCGCGGGGCGGGGCCGAAGAGACCCAGTACTTC. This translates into CASTARGGAEETQYF.

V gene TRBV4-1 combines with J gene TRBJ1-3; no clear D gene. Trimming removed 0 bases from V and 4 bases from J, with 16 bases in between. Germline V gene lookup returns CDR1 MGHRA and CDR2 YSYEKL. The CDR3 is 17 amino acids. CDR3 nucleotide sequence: TGCGCCAGCAGCCAAGATGCCCTGGGCCCGATCGGAAACACCATATATTTT. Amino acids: CASSQDALGPIGNTIYF.

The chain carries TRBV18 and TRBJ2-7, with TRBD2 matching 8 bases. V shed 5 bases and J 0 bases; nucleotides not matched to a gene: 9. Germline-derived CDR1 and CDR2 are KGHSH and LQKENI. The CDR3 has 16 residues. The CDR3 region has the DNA TGTGCCAGCTCAGAGGCGGGGGGACCGAGCTCCTACGAGCAGTACTTC. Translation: CASSEAGGPSSYEQYF.

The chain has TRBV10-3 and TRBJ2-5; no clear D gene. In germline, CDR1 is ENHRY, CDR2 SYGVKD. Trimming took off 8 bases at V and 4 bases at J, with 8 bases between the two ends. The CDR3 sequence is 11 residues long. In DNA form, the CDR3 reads TGTGCCATCTCAGGTGCAGAGACCCAGTACTTC. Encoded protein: CAISGAETQYF.

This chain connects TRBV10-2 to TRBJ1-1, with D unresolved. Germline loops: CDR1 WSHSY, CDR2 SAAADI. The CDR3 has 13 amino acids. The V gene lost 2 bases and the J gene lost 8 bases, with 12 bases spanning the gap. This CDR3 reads CASSEGEVAEAFF. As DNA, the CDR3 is TGCGCCAGCAGTGAGGGGGAGGTAGCGGAAGCTTTCTTT.

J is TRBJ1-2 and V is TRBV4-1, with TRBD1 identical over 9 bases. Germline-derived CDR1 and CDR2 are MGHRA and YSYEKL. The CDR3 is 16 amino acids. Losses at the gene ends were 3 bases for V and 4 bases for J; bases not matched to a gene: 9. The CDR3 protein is CASSHQDWTGVYGYTF. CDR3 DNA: TGCGCCAGCAGCCACCAAGACTGGACAGGGGTCTATGGCTACACCTTC.

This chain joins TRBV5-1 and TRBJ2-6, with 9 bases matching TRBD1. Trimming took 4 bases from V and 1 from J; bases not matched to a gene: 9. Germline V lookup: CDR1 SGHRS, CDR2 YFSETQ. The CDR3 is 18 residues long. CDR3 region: CASSDRPQGASGANVLTF. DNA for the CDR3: TGCGCCAGCAGCGACCGCCCACAGGGGGCGTCTGGGGCCAACGTCCTGACTTTC.

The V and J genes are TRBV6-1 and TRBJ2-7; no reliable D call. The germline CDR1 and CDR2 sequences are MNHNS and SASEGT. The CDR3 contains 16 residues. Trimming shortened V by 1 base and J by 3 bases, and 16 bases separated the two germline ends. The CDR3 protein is CASSEVEQQLFYEQYF. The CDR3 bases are TGTGCCAGCAGTGAAGTGGAACAGCAACTCTTCTACGAGCAGTACTTC.

CDR3 DNA: TGTGCCAGCAGCGTCACCGGACTTATAGAGACCCAGTACTTC. This encodes CASSVTGLIETQYF. This chain uses TRBV9 with TRBJ2-5; weak D call: TRBD2 (5 bases). The CDR3 length is 14 residues. CDR1 and CDR2 (germline): SGDLS, YYNGEE. The ends were cut back, 2 bases at V and 4 bases at J, with 12 bases in the middle.

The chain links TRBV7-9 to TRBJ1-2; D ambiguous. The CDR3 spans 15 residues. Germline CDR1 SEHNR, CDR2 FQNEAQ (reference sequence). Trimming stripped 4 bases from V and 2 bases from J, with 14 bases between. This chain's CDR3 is CASSYPKEQNYGYTF. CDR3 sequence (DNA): TGTGCCAGCAGCTACCCCAAGGAACAGAACTATGGCTACACCTTC.

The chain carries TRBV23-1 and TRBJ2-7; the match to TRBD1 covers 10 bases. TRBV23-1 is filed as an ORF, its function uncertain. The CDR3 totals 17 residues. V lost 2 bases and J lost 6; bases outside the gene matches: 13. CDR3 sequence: CASSQPLPGQGFLEQYF. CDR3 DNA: TGCGCCAGCAGTCAACCATTGCCGGGACAGGGGTTCCTCGAGCAGTACTTC.

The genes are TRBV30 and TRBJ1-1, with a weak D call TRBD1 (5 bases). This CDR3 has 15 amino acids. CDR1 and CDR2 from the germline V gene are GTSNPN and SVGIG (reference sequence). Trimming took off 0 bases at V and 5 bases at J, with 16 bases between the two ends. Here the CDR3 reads CAWSVTGQGGTEAFF. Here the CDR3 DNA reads TGTGCCTGGAGTGTAACCGGGCAGGGTGGGACTGAAGCTTTCTTT.